The 25 T cell receptor beta chains below all came from one sample that was sequenced in a study of T cell repertoires in cytomegalovirus infection. The antigens of these receptors remain unknown. TCRdb called the reads again in MiXCR, with one record for every CDR3 protein. The sample records around 200,000 distinct CDR3 sequences, 38% being singletons. The sample here was CD8+ T cells from cultured PBMCs, taken from culture after CMV antigen stimulation. All receptors derive from a human donor in good health (CMV status not recorded). Some clones in this sample may be carry-over from other donors' samples.

The gene calls are TRBV6-6 and TRBJ1-2; D remains unclear. V shed 6 bases and J shed 0 bases, with 14 bases lying between them. Germline values: CDR1 MNHNY, CDR2 SVGAGI (reference sequence). CDR3 size: 15 residues. The CDR3 protein is CASSYPGRANYGYTF. In DNA form, the CDR3 reads TGTGCCAGCAGCTACCCTGGGAGGGCTAACTATGGCTACACCTTC.

The rearrangement joins TRBV27 to TRBJ2-7; D possibly uses TRBD1 or TRBD2 (6 bases each). There are 15 residues in the CDR3. Germline assignment: CDR1 MNHEY and CDR2 SMNVEV (reference sequence). Trimming took off 4 bases at V and 2 bases at J, with 15 bases between the two ends. CDR3 bases: TGTGCCAGCAGTTCAGAGGGGGGCCTCCCCTACGAGCAGTACTTC. It encodes CASSSEGGLPYEQYF.

CDR3 region: CASSTTGVNQPQHF. CDR3 sequence (DNA): TGTGCCAGCAGCACGACAGGGGTCAATCAGCCCCAGCATTTT. The chain has TRBV7-9 and TRBJ1-5; TRBD1 aligns across 8 bases. Trimming took 5 bases from V and 3 from J; bases not matched to a gene: 3. Looked up from germline, CDR1 is SEHNR and CDR2 is FQNEAQ (reference sequence). This CDR3 is built from 14 residues. Variable domain in full (rest from reference TRBV7-9 and TRBJ1-5): DTGVSQNPRHKITKRGQNVTFRCDPISEHNRLYWYRQTLGQGPEFLTYFQNEAQLEKSRLLSDRFSAERPKGSFSTLEIQRTEQGDSAMYLCASSTTGVNQPQHFGDGTRLSIL.

The sample holds a few counts of this clonotype. This chain links TRBV13 with TRBJ1-2; tentatively, D is TRBD1 (5 bases). This CDR3 has 15 amino acids. V lost 3 bases and J 1 base, leaving 12 bases between the germline ends. Per the germline V gene, CDR1 is PRHDT and CDR2 is FYEKMQ (reference sequence). For the CDR3, the DNA is TGTGCCAGCAGCTTGACAGCTCAAGTTAACTATGGCTACACCTTC. Its translation is CASSLTAQVNYGYTF.

The genes are TRBV15 and TRBJ1-1; D is undetermined. CDR1 LNHNV and CDR2 YYDKDF come from the germline V gene (reference sequence). Trimming cost V 0 bases and J 4 bases, with 12 bases left between them. CDR3 size: 15 residues. The CDR3 bases are TGTGCCACCAGCAGAGATAGGAGGCAGGCCACTGAAGCTTTCTTT. Protein product: CATSRDRRQATEAFF.

V and J are TRBV20-1 and TRBJ2-7; 8 bases align to TRBD2. Germline V gene sequence: CDR1 DFQATT, CDR2 SNEGSKA (reference sequence). The junction had 12 bases not matched to a gene; V was cut back by 1 base and J by 4 bases. The CDR3 is 16 residues long. CDR3 sequence: CSARALRREDLYEQYF. The CDR3 bases are TGCAGTGCTAGAGCCCTGAGGCGGGAGGACCTTTACGAGCAGTACTTC.

The genes are TRBV13 and TRBJ2-7; 8 bases fit TRBD2. Germline CDR1 and CDR2: PRHDT and FYEKMQ (reference sequence). V trimming: 5 bases; J trimming: 6 bases; junction bases outside the gene matches: 6. This CDR3 contains 13 residues. The CDR3 DNA sequence: TGTGCCAGCAGCCCGGGGGGGGCTGGCGAGCAGTACTTC. Translated: CASSPGGAGEQYF.

V is TRBV11-2 and J is TRBJ1-2, with 7 bases lining up with TRBD1. The trim removed 5 bases at V and 5 bases at J, leaving 5 bases unmatched. Germline V gene sequence: CDR1 SGHAT, CDR2 FQNNGV. The CDR3 runs 13 residues. The CDR3 loop is CASSRGQLYGYTF. The CDR3 DNA is TGTGCCAGCAGCCGGGGACAGCTTTATGGCTACACCTTC.

This clonotype was counted only a few times. This rearrangement joins TRBV6-5 to TRBJ1-5, with 8 bases that match TRBD1. Germline-derived CDR1 and CDR2 are MNHEY and SVGAGI. The CDR3 consists of 16 residues. V was clipped by 6 bases and J by 1 base; unmatched bases: 8. The CDR3 DNA is TGTGCCAGCAGGGCACGACAGGGGACAAGCAATCAGCCCCAGCATTTT. Its translation is CASRARQGTSNQPQHF.

This rearrangement joins TRBV6-6 to TRBJ2-1, with 7 bases lining up with TRBD1. The CDR3 is 17 residues long. V gave up 2 bases and J gave up 2 bases; unmatched junction bases: 9. Germline assignment: CDR1 MNHNY and CDR2 SVGAGI (reference sequence). The CDR3 DNA is TGTGCCAGCAGTTACGACCAACAGGGGTTCCCCTACAATGAGCAGTTCTTC. Translation gives CASSYDQQGFPYNEQFF.

This clonotype was counted only a few times. The V and J genes are TRBV7-2 and TRBJ2-2, with a tentative D call TRBD2 (5 bases). The CDR3 is 13 residues long. Germline V gene lookup returns CDR1 SGHTA and CDR2 FQGNSA. Between the trimmed V and J ends, which lost 5 bases and 7 bases, there was a span of 11 bases. This CDR3 reads CASSREWGGELFF. DNA for the CDR3: TGTGCCAGCAGCAGGGAGTGGGGCGGGGAGCTGTTTTTT.

The rearrangement links TRBV28 to TRBJ1-2; 7 positions agree with TRBD1. Trimming cost V 5 bases and J 8 bases; bases outside gene matches: 14. Germline CDR1 and CDR2: MDHEN and SYDVKM. CDR3 length equals 15 residues. The CDR3 DNA reads TGTGCCAGCAGTCCAGGGACAGCCGAGCCGGGGGGCTACACCTTC. It encodes CASSPGTAEPGGYTF.

DNA for the CDR3: TGTGCCACCAAACAGGGGGCTGAAGCTTTCTTT. This gives the protein CATKQGAEAFF. J is TRBJ1-1 and V is TRBV7-9, with TRBD1 matching over 8 bases. CDR3 length equals 11 residues. CDR1 and CDR2 from the germline V gene are SEHNR and FQNEAQ (reference sequence). Germline trimming cut 10 bases from V and 6 bases from J; bases unmatched to any gene: 4.

This chain joins TRBV19 and TRBJ1-6; TRBD1 agrees at 10 bases. CDR1 and CDR2 (germline): LNHDA, SQIVND (reference sequence). The CDR3 consists of 15 residues. V lost 4 bases to trimming and J lost 9 bases; unmatched junction nucleotides: 6. The CDR3 DNA is TGTGCCAGTAGTAAAGACAGGGGGCTGGGTTCACCCCTCCACTTT. It codes for CASSKDRGLGSPLHF.

The CDR3 nucleotides read TGTGCCAGTAGTCCGTGGACCGCCGGTTCACCCCTCCACTTT. Translation: CASSPWTAGSPLHF. The chain is built from TRBV19 and TRBJ1-6; D is ambiguous. V was pared by 5 bases and J by 9 bases, with 14 bases between. This CDR3 has 14 residues. CDR1 LNHDA and CDR2 SQIVND come from the germline V gene (reference sequence).

This clonotype was detected only a few times. The chain recombines TRBV7-2 with TRBJ1-5; D ambiguous. This CDR3 is 13 amino acids long. With 1 base removed from V and 5 bases from J, the gap between germline ends came to 6 bases. Germline V gene sequence: CDR1 SGHTA, CDR2 FQGNSA. DNA for the CDR3: TGTGCCAGCAGCTTAGAGCAGGATCAGCCCCAGCATTTT. It translates to CASSLEQDQPQHF.

Details on this clonotype: One junction end does not reproduce the germline sequence, and a read error may be involved. The rearrangement links TRBV7-8 to TRBJ1-5; 10 positions agree with TRBD1. CDR3 length equals 16 residues. Germline CDR1 reads SGHVS; CDR2 reads FQNEAQ. The CDR3 here is CTSSSSGTGGNQPQHF. The CDR3 DNA reads TGTACCAGCAGCTCGTCCGGGACAGGGGGCAATCAGCCCCAGCATTTT.

This rearrangement joins TRBV29-1 to TRBJ2-5; 8 bases map to TRBD1. Trimming cost V 1 base and J 1 base; bases outside gene matches: 11. CDR3 length: 17 amino acids. Germline lookup yields CDR1 SQVTM and CDR2 ANQGSEA. This chain's CDR3 is CSVEVGRTGTPQETQYF. The CDR3 bases are TGCAGCGTTGAAGTGGGGAGGACAGGGACCCCCCAAGAGACCCAGTACTTC.

The sample holds a few counts of this clonotype. This chain joins TRBV25-1 and TRBJ1-1; D gene uncertain. CDR3 length: 12 amino acids. Looked up from germline, CDR1 is MGHDK and CDR2 is SYGVNS. V was shortened by 4 bases and J by 3 bases, with 6 bases between the two germline ends. CDR3 amino acids: CASSGVDTEAFF. Here the CDR3 DNA reads TGTGCCAGCAGTGGGGTGGACACTGAAGCTTTCTTT. Combining the CDR3 with reference TRBV25-1 and TRBJ1-1 gives the whole variable domain EADIYQTPRYLVIGTGKKITLECSQTMGHDKMYWYQQDPGMELHLIHYSYGVNSTEKGDLSSESTVSRIRTEHFPLTLESARPSHTSQYLCASSGVDTEAFFGQGTRLTVV.

The gene calls are TRBV28 and TRBJ2-7; tentative D call: TRBD2 (5 bases). V was shortened by 4 bases and J by 3 bases, with 10 bases between the two germline ends. Germline CDR1 reads MDHEN; CDR2 reads SYDVKM. The length of the CDR3 is 13 residues. CDR3 nucleotides: TGTGCCAGCAGTTCCGGGATTCGCTACGAGCAGTACTTC. Amino acid sequence: CASSSGIRYEQYF.

The gene calls are TRBV7-9 and TRBJ2-2, with 8 bases matching TRBD1. J gave up 7 bases and V 6 bases, and 7 bases lay outside the gene matches. Per germline, CDR1 SEHNR and CDR2 FQNEAQ (reference sequence). The CDR3 extends over 14 amino acids. CDR3 loop: CASSRTGPDGELFF. The CDR3 nucleotides read TGTGCCAGCAGTCGGACAGGGCCGGACGGGGAGCTGTTTTTT. The full variable domain, its missing parts supplied by reference TRBV7-9 and TRBJ2-2, is DTGVSQNPRHKITKRGQNVTFRCDPISEHNRLYWYRQTLGQGPEFLTYFQNEAQLEKSRLLSDRFSAERPKGSFSTLEIQRTEQGDSAMYLCASSRTGPDGELFFGEGSRLTVL.

The rearrangement uses TRBV29-1 and TRBJ1-1; no definite D call. The CDR3 is 14 residues long. V was shortened by 5 bases and J by 1 base, with 14 bases between the two germline ends. Germline V gene data show CDR1 as SQVTM and CDR2 as ANQGSEA. Here the CDR3 DNA reads TGCAGCGTTCCTGGCCTTCTGGGGAACACTGAAGCTTTCTTT. This encodes CSVPGLLGNTEAFF.

This clonotype was detected ten times or more. This chain links TRBV7-2 with TRBJ1-2; a weak D match, TRBD1 (5 bases). Trimming shortened V by 0 bases and J by 5 bases, and 13 bases separated the two germline ends. Looked up from germline, CDR1 is SGHTA and CDR2 is FQGNSA. This CDR3 region has 15 residues. CDR3 coding DNA: TGTGCCAGCAGCTTAGCGCTAGGGGCTCGGTATGGCTACACCTTC. It codes for CASSLALGARYGYTF.

The chain has TRBV20-1 and TRBJ2-1; D is unclear. Germline lookup yields CDR1 DFQATT and CDR2 SNEGSKA (reference sequence). CDR3 length equals 16 residues. Trimming took off 1 base at V and 2 bases at J, with 15 bases between the two ends. The CDR3 nucleotides are TGCAGTGCTAGAGGGGTGGGCAGCTATACCTACAATGAGCAGTTCTTC. The encoded protein is CSARGVGSYTYNEQFF.

The chain combines TRBV5-1 with TRBJ1-1, with 9 bases identical to TRBD1. CDR1 and CDR2 from the germline V gene are SGHRS and YFSETQ. V was pared by 0 bases and J by 5 bases, with 5 bases of the junction left unmatched. The CDR3 sequence is 15 residues long. The CDR3 loop reads CASSLADRGRTEAFF. The DNA for the CDR3 is TGCGCCAGCAGCTTGGCCGACAGGGGGAGGACTGAAGCTTTCTTT.